A selection of T cell receptor beta chains follows, all from one sample in a study of T cell repertoires in cytomegalovirus infection. These receptors have no identified antigens. TCRdb re-derived calls from the reads in MiXCR, one entry per CDR3 protein. This sample carries 830,000 or so distinct CDR3 sequences, 32% of them seen once, and the ten largest clones take under 15%. The sequences come from cultured CD8+ T cells from PBMCs, collected from culture after CMV antigen stimulation. These receptors were collected from a human donor in good health (CMV status not recorded). Some clones in this sample may be carry-over from other donors' samples. CDR3s leave out the opening cysteine and the closing phenylalanine or tryptophan. Fields, in order: J gene, V gene, CDR3 protein.

TRBJ2-2 TRBV7-8 ASSLFRVGGELF
TRBJ2-1 TRBV2 ASTNRDSTNNEQF
TRBJ1-6 TRBV20-1 SATRRGPDSPLH
TRBJ1-1 TRBV7-8 ASSQDRWGRDTEAF
TRBJ1-1 TRBV28 ASSPWTGGRSGTEAF
TRBJ2-2 TRBV12-3/TRBV12-4 AGSDSLTGELF
TRBJ2-2 TRBV6-6 ASSLLLLGLGAAGELF
TRBJ1-2 TRBV7-6 ASSSGTGSGGYT
TRBJ1-3 TRBV12-3/TRBV12-4 ASSLGDSFSGNTIY
TRBJ1-1 TRBV7-8 ASSQGQFVAF
TRBJ2-1 TRBV14 ASSQGWGTYNEQF
TRBJ1-1 TRBV11-2 ASSFWDRGGYTEAF
TRBJ2-4 TRBV7-8 ASSPRGRSGDIQY
TRBJ2-1 TRBV11-3 ASSSDKFNEQF
TRBJ2-4 TRBV4-1 ASSLPGHGNIQY
TRBJ2-3 TRBV9 ASSGDGISSTDTQY
TRBJ1-1 TRBV3-1 ASSQVPTRSEAF
TRBJ2-6 TRBV28 ASSLGGGANVLT
TRBJ1-1 TRBV12-3/TRBV12-4 ASSWRTGVNTEAF
TRBJ1-1 TRBV4-3 ASSRQVTDTEAF
TRBJ1-3 TRBV6-1 ASSPGTLEGNTIY
TRBJ2-7 TRBV12-3/TRBV12-4 ASSFFSAQDREAEQY
TRBJ1-1 TRBV7-9 ASSVDRLNTEAF
TRBJ2-3 TRBV6-2/TRBV6-3 ASSYYVLQGADTDTQY
TRBJ2-1 TRBV29-1 SVEDLGKRGAYNEQF
TRBJ1-1 TRBV5-8 ASDRGSAEAF
TRBJ1-5 TRBV7-9 ASSQVQGNQPQH
TRBJ2-1 TRBV20-1 HPGGHSYNEQF
TRBJ1-5 TRBV20-1 SAPAGQAGPQH
TRBJ2-2 TRBV2 ASTEPGQRNTGELF
TRBJ1-5 TRBV18 ASSPSDRTYLYSNQPQH
TRBJ2-7 TRBV27 ASSTNPGAYEQY
TRBJ2-2 TRBV12-3/TRBV12-4 ASSLPGEGGELF
TRBJ1-2 TRBV7-9 ASSPTGWNAYGYT
TRBJ2-5 TRBV12-3/TRBV12-4 ASSTFGPLEMGQETQY
TRBJ2-4 TRBV7-9 ASSLAWDRDNIQY
TRBJ2-1 TRBV7-2 ASWSGYSYNEQF
TRBJ2-3 TRBV9 ASSAGDRYTDTQY
TRBJ1-1 TRBV7-1 ASSPDPFVMNTEAF
TRBJ2-3 TRBV19 ASSIGVRGFSTDTQY
TRBJ2-1 TRBV6-2/TRBV6-3 ASSYYIPYNEQF
TRBJ2-6 TRBV28 ASSSLRTGEAGANVLT
TRBJ1-1 TRBV11-2 ASSPWSRSNTEAF
TRBJ2-1 TRBV4-1 ASSQDDRVTYNEQF
TRBJ2-1 TRBV4-2 ASSQGSEYQNEQF
TRBJ1-5 TRBV7-2 ASSLAGQGYQPQH
TRBJ1-1 TRBV10-3 AIRAPQGLNTEAF
TRBJ2-7 TRBV7-2 ASSLELAGAYEQY
TRBJ2-3 TRBV6-2/TRBV6-3 ASSPGTGRMAQY
TRBJ1-5 TRBV7-2 ASSLVEGQPQH
TRBJ2-6 TRBV7-6 ASSPDPHGLVSRANVLT
TRBJ1-2 TRBV7-9 ASSRMAGTYGYT
TRBJ2-1 TRBV10-3 AISEPRGELALNEQF